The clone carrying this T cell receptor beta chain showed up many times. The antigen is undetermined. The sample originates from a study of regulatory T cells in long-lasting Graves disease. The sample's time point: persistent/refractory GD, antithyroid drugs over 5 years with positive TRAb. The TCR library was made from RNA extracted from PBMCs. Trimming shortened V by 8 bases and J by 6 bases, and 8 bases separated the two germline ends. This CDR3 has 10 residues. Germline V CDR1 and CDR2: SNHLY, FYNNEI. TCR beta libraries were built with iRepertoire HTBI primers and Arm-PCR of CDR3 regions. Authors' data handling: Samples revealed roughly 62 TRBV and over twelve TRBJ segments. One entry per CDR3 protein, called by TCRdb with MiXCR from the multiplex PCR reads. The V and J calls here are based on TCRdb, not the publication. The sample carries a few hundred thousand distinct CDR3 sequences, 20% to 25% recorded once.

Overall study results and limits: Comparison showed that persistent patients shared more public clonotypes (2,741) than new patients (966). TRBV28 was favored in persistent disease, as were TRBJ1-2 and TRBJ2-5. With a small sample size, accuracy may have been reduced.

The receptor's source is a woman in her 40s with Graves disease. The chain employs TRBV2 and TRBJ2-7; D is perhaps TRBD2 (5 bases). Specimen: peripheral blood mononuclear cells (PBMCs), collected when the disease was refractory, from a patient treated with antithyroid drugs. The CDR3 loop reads CASGGTEQYF. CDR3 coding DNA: TGTGCCAGCGGAGGCACCGAGCAGTACTTC.